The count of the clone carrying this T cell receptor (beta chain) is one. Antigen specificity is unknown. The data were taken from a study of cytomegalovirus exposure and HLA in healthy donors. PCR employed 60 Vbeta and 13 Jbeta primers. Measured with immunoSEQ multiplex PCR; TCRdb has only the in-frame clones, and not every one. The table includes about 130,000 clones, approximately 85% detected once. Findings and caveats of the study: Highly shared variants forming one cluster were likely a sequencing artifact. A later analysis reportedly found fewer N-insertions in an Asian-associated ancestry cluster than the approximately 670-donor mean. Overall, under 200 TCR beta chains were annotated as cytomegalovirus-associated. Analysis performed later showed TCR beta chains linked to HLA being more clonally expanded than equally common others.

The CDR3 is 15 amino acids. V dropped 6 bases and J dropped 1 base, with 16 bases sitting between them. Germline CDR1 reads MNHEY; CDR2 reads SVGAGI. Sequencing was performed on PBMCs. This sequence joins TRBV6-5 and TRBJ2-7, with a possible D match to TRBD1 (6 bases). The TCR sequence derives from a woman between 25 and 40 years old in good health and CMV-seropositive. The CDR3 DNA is TGTGCCAGCAGACGCGACGGGACACCTTCCTACGAGCAGTACTTC. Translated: CASRRDGTPSYEQYF.